This T cell receptor beta chain was sequenced during a study of T-cell reconstitution after alpha-beta-depleted transplantation in children (dated by TCRdb to 2016 to 2018). Regarding the research as a whole: The study quantitatively tracked T-cell immune reconstitution after TCRalphabeta/CD19-depleted allogeneic hematopoietic cell transplantation in children using TCR repertoire profiling.

Library creation used PCR. The listed sequencing device is Illumina HiSeq 2500. Molecular barcoding was employed in the preparation of TCR libraries, with unique molecular identifiers being used to normalize TCRbeta repertoire quantification. TCRdb cleaned the public reads at Q25 with fastp, built clones with MiXCR and kept in-frame beta chains. Rows matching on CDR3 protein sequence are summarized as one entry with the most common DNA and genes. Present in this sample are a few hundred thousand distinct CDR3 sequences, 9% to 10% of which were seen just once. The leading ten clones occupy around 5% of the sample. Trimming removed 8 bases from V and 13 bases from J, leaving 17 bases between the germline ends. Counted from cysteine to phenylalanine, this CDR3 has 12 amino acids. The sequence is cut down to CDR3 DNA, 36 bases in frame from base 1. This clonotype has ten or more counts. Its specific antigen is unknown. Within one base of it there is no much larger clone, and no base qualities were kept.

The V and J segments used are TRBV12-3 or TRBV12-4 and TRBJ1-4, and the D gene may be TRBD1, 6 bases matching. The specimen comprised PBMCs from the stem cell graft donor, sampled from the stem cell graft. This receptor was taken from a human donor who donated a stem cell graft to a child with SCID. The nucleotides are TGTGCCAGCCCACTCGGGGGGCGCGTACTGTTTTTT. The encoded protein is CASPLGGRVLFF.